The text below deals with one T cell receptor (beta chain). No antigen is known for it. Assay: immunoSEQ multiplex PCR; the TCRdb copy retains only in-frame clones and omits some. In the table there are more than 110,000 clones, over 90% of which are singletons. This entry belongs to a study of T cell responses to AZD1222 COVID-19 vaccine. Background on the study: Second-dose schedules of about 4 or about 12 weeks were combined.

Study-level findings and limits: Donors were largely white British and mainly female; clonal diversity was possibly underestimated. None of the repertoires were sampled until the peak T cell response had passed. Unmutated variant regions reportedly attract nearly half of all spike-specific TCRs.

The source is an adult in good health. The sequencing here drew on peripheral blood, taken on day 0 of AZD1222 vaccination.

The CDR3 sequence is CASSQDSGVGTEAFF. CDR3 in DNA: TGTGCCAGCAGCCAAGATAGCGGGGTCGGCACTGAAGCTTTCTTT. The chain recombines TRBV4-2 with TRBJ1-1; D gene ambiguous. The CDR3 totals 15 residues. The germline gives CDR1 LGHNA, CDR2 YNFKEQ. Trimming took off 0 bases at V and 4 bases at J, with 12 bases between the two ends.